Following are 29 T cell receptor beta chains from one sample sequenced in a study of blood T cells in healthy people across ages. Alongside a J-beta primer mix, a sample-barcoded 5' primer served in a second PCR lasting about 6 to 11 cycles. TCRdb analysed the 5' RACE reads with MiXCR anew, one entry per CDR3 protein. The profile shows over 700,000 distinct CDR3 sequences, 20% to 25% of them singletons. In addition, the sample was reused for a study of T cells of mothers and their children.

Material for sequencing was blood. These TCRs come from a boy under 18 in good health.

The chain couples TRBV7-3 to TRBJ2-1; TRBD2 agrees at 9 bases. Per the germline V gene, CDR1 is SGHTA and CDR2 is FQGTGA. This CDR3 region has 15 residues. V was clipped by 5 bases and J by 8 bases; unmatched bases: 10. This CDR3 reads CASSPTGGGAYEQFF. CDR3 nucleotide sequence: TGTGCCAGCAGCCCAACTGGCGGGGGGGCCTATGAGCAGTTCTTC.

This clonotype was seen a few times. The chain is built from TRBV29-1 and TRBJ2-5, with 10 bases matching TRBD2. In germline, CDR1 is SQVTM, CDR2 ANQGSEA. This CDR3 comprises 15 residues. Trimming at V came to 1 base and at J to 5 bases, leaving 7 bases not matched to a gene. The CDR3 coding sequence is TGCAGCGTTGAAGGCCTAGCGGGAGATGAGGAGACCCAGTACTTC. Encoded protein: CSVEGLAGDEETQYF. Full variable domain (remainder filled in from reference TRBV29-1 and TRBJ2-5): SAVISQKPSRDICQRGTSLTIQCQVDSQVTMMFWYRQQPGQSLTLIATANQGSEATYESGFVIDKFPISRPNLTFSTLTVSNMSPEDSSIYLCSVEGLAGDEETQYFGPGTRLLVL.

The rearrangement joins TRBV7-9 to TRBJ2-7; D is possibly TRBD2 (5 bases). The CDR3 consists of 13 residues. Trimming removed 8 bases from V and 0 bases from J, with 11 bases in between. CDR1 is SEHNR, CDR2 FQNEAQ, per germline (reference sequence). Written as DNA, the CDR3 is TGTGCCAGCCTCTTAGCGAACTCCTACGAGCAGTACTTC. Translating gives CASLLANSYEQYF.

This clonotype has a count of ten or more. Its ends do not fully match the called genes, so a read error is possible. This rearrangement joins TRBV5-1 to TRBJ2-1; 7 nucleotides agree with TRBD1. The CDR3 runs to 14 residues. Germline V gene data show CDR1 as SGHRS and CDR2 as YFSETQ. The CDR3 spells CASSLGDRYNEQFF. The DNA of the CDR3 is TGTGCCAGCAGCTTAGGGGACAGATACAATGAGCAGTTCTTC.

V and J are TRBV24-1 and TRBJ2-4; D is uncertain. The CDR3 loop spans 15 amino acids. Germline lookup yields CDR1 KGHDR and CDR2 SFDVKD. Trimming removed 2 bases at V and 0 bases at J, with 7 bases between. CDR3 sequence reads: CATSDSQLAKNIQYF. The CDR3 nucleotides are TGTGCCACCAGTGATTCACAATTAGCCAAAAACATTCAGTACTTC.

This clonotype has ten or more counts. This chain links TRBV24-1 with TRBJ2-1; D may correspond to TRBD1 or TRBD2 (7 bases each). Per germline, CDR1 KGHDR and CDR2 SFDVKD. V lost 5 bases to trimming and J lost 7 bases, with 14 bases between them. There are 14 residues in the CDR3. This CDR3 is CATSGGRGGNEQFF. The DNA of the CDR3 is TGTGCCACCAGTGGGGGCAGGGGGGGAAATGAGCAGTTCTTC.

CDR3 in amino acids: CASSLTLLGGLFF. CDR3 in DNA: TGTGCCAGCAGTTTAACCCTTCTGGGCGGACTGTTTTTT. The chain combines TRBV12-3 or TRBV12-4 with TRBJ1-4; D is uncertain. CDR3 size: 13 residues. Trimming took 2 bases from V and 13 from J, leaving 14 bases between them.

This clonotype has only a few counts. CDR3 bases: TGTGCCAGCAGCTTAATTGGCACAGTTACTAACTATGGCTACACCTTC. Translating it yields CASSLIGTVTNYGYTF. This chain connects TRBV7-2 to TRBJ1-2; D call uncertain. This CDR3 comprises 16 residues. With 2 bases removed from V and 0 bases from J, the gap between germline ends came to 13 bases. Germline lookup yields CDR1 SGHTA and CDR2 FQGNSA.

The V gene is TRBV20-1, the J gene TRBJ2-5, with D hard to call. The CDR3 is 10 residues long. The germline gives CDR1 DFQATT, CDR2 SNEGSKA (reference sequence). V lost 3 bases and J 5 bases, leaving 4 bases between the germline ends. The CDR3 loop reads CSASPETQYF. The CDR3 DNA is TGCAGTGCTAGTCCGGAGACCCAGTACTTC.

The chain uses TRBV7-8 and TRBJ2-5; D call uncertain. There are 19 residues in the CDR3. The germline V gene encodes CDR1 SGHVS and CDR2 FQNEAQ. V was trimmed by 3 bases and J by 1 base, leaving 24 bases between them. The CDR3 region is CASSFLETYSSRAQETQYF. CDR3 DNA: TGTGCCAGCAGCTTCTTGGAGACATACTCTTCGCGAGCCCAAGAGACCCAGTACTTC. The full variable domain, in which reference TRBV7-8 and TRBJ2-5 provide the parts outside the CDR3, is GAGVSQSPRYKVAKRGQDVALRCDPISGHVSLFWYQQALGQGPEFLTYFQNEAQLDKSGLPSDRFFAERPEGSVSTLKIQRTQQEDSAVYLCASSFLETYSSRAQETQYFGPGTRLLVL.

This clonotype occurred a few times. The chain joins TRBV20-1 to TRBJ2-3, with D maybe TRBD2 (6 bases). The V end was cut by 4 bases, the J end by 0 bases, with 11 bases between. CDR1 DFQATT and CDR2 SNEGSKA come from the germline V gene (reference sequence). The CDR3 covers 14 residues. CDR3 DNA: TGCAGTGCTAACTCGGGGGATAGCACAGATACGCAGTATTTT. It specifies CSANSGDSTDTQYF.

This chain connects TRBV29-1 to TRBJ1-1, with D unclear. The germline V and J ends were trimmed by 4 bases and 2 bases, with 11 bases remaining between them. The CDR3 spans 13 residues. CDR1 SQVTM and CDR2 ANQGSEA come from the germline V gene. CDR3 DNA: TGCAGCGTTGTGTATGTTCTTAACACTGAAGCTTTCTTT. Encoded protein: CSVVYVLNTEAFF. The full variable domain, its missing parts supplied by reference TRBV29-1 and TRBJ1-1, is SAVISQKPSRDICQRGTSLTIQCQVDSQVTMMFWYRQQPGQSLTLIATANQGSEATYESGFVIDKFPISRPNLTFSTLTVSNMSPEDSSIYLCSVVYVLNTEAFFGQGTRLTVV.

This clonotype was observed a handful of times. The chain is built from TRBV24-1 and TRBJ2-5, with D possibly matching TRBD2 (6 bases). The DNA end is a closer match to TRBJ2-7, so the J assignment may be wrong. The germline V gene has CDR1 KGHDR and CDR2 SFDVKD. The CDR3 has 13 residues. CDR3 nucleotide sequence: TGTGCCACCAGCGGGGGTGGAACCTACGAGCAGTACTTC. Translating gives CATSGGGTYEQYF.

J is TRBJ2-3 and V is TRBV6-5, with 9 bases identical to TRBD2. The CDR3 spans 11 residues. Germline assignment: CDR1 MNHEY and CDR2 SVGAGI. V gave up 6 bases and J gave up 11 bases; unmatched junction bases: 3. The CDR3 protein is CASRTLAGQYF. The CDR3 nucleotides are TGTGCCAGCAGAACACTAGCGGGGCAGTATTTT.

The rearrangement uses TRBV20-1 and TRBJ2-7; D possibly corresponds to TRBD1 (5 bases). Germline CDR1 DFQATT, CDR2 SNEGSKA (reference sequence). The length of the CDR3 is 13 residues. Trimming took off 1 base at V and 4 bases at J, with 11 bases between the two ends. In nucleotides, the CDR3 is TGCAGTGCTAGAGTGGCAGGGCGTTACGAGCAGTACTTC. It specifies CSARVAGRYEQYF.

The chain couples TRBV7-2 to TRBJ1-5, with D hard to call. Trimming took off 1 base at V and 6 bases at J, with 10 bases between the two ends. CDR1 and CDR2 from the germline V gene are SGHTA and FQGNSA. The CDR3 is made up of 14 amino acids. The CDR3, as DNA: TGTGCCAGCAGCTTAGGCGGAGGGTTTCAGCCCCAGCATTTT. Residues: CASSLGGGFQPQHF.

V gene TRBV11-2 combines with J gene TRBJ1-2, with D possibly matching TRBD1 (5 bases). V was cut by 6 bases and J by 0 bases, with 11 bases left in between. The germline gives CDR1 SGHAT, CDR2 FQNNGV. This CDR3 is built from 14 residues. The CDR3 spells CASRGMDTNYGYTF. The DNA for the CDR3 is TGTGCCAGCAGGGGGATGGACACTAACTATGGCTACACCTTC.

This chain links TRBV3-1 with TRBJ2-5; D not resolved. This CDR3 region has 14 residues. Trimming cost V 4 bases and J 4 bases, with 13 bases left between them. Germline CDR1 reads LGHDT; CDR2 reads YNNKEL (reference sequence). CDR3 DNA sequence: TGTGCCAGCAGCCGTGGAGACCCTGGAGAGACCCAGTACTTC. This translates into CASSRGDPGETQYF.

The chain uses TRBV9 and TRBJ2-4, with D perhaps TRBD2 (5 bases). Deletions cut 3 bases from V and 6 bases from J, with 10 bases between. CDR3 length equals 13 residues. CDR1 and CDR2 (germline): SGDLS, YYNGEE. In DNA, the CDR3 is TGTGCCAGCAGCGAAAACGAGGGAAACATTCAGTACTTC. It encodes CASSENEGNIQYF.

The rearrangement joins TRBV29-1 to TRBJ2-1; D is unclear. This CDR3 contains 11 residues. With 3 bases removed from V and 8 bases from J, the gap between germline ends came to 8 bases. Germline CDR1 and CDR2: SQVTM and ANQGSEA. The CDR3 sequence: CSVEKGDEQFF. The CDR3 DNA reads TGCAGCGTTGAGAAAGGCGATGAGCAGTTCTTC.

This clonotype was detected a few times. This sequence joins TRBV13 and TRBJ2-2; D is ambiguous. With 7 bases removed from V and 7 bases from J, the gap between germline ends came to 7 bases. Germline V gene data show CDR1 as PRHDT and CDR2 as FYEKMQ (reference sequence). The CDR3 runs to 11 residues. For the CDR3, the DNA is TGTGCCAGCAAGTCGGGCGGGGAGCTGTTTTTT. It encodes CASKSGGELFF.

This clonotype has more than one count but fewer than ten. The DNA for the CDR3 is TGTGCCAGCGGCCAGGGGGGCGAAGAGACCCAGTACTTC. Its translation is CASGQGGEETQYF. V gene TRBV12-3 or TRBV12-4 combines with J gene TRBJ2-5; perhaps TRBD1 as D (7 bases). V lost 8 bases and J lost 3, with 13 bases in between. There are 13 residues in the CDR3.

This clonotype was found a few times. The V and J genes are TRBV18 and TRBJ1-3, with D unresolved. This CDR3 comprises 14 residues. V lost 0 bases and J 2 bases, leaving 5 bases between the germline ends. CDR1 and CDR2 from the germline V gene are KGHSH and LQKENI. CDR3 sequence reads: CASSPPATGNTIYF. The CDR3 bases are TGTGCCAGCTCACCACCCGCGACTGGAAACACCATATATTTT.

The gene calls are TRBV20-1 and TRBJ2-5; 13 bases agree with TRBD2. TRBJ2-1 explains the end of the DNA better; the J call may be wrong. CDR1 and CDR2 from the germline V gene are DFQATT and SNEGSKA (reference sequence). The CDR3 loop spans 15 amino acids. In DNA, the CDR3 is TGCAGTGCTCCACCGGGACTAGCGGGAACCGAGGAGCAGTTCTTC. Translated, it gives CSAPPGLAGTEEQFF.

V is TRBV7-2 and J is TRBJ1-1; D not certain. Germline V gene data show CDR1 as SGHTA and CDR2 as FQGNSA. V lost 1 base, J lost 1 base, and 10 bases lay in between. The CDR3 has 15 residues. The CDR3 here is CASSLGRVGNTEAFF. CDR3 nucleotide sequence: TGTGCCAGCAGCTTAGGGCGGGTTGGGAACACTGAAGCTTTCTTT.

This clonotype has at least ten counts. The gene calls are TRBV9 and TRBJ2-5, with D unclear. CDR1 and CDR2 (germline): SGDLS, YYNGEE. The CDR3 runs 13 residues. The V gene lost 3 bases and the J gene lost 2 bases, with 8 bases spanning the gap. The CDR3 DNA follows: TGTGCCAGCAGCGGCACGAGGCAAGAGACCCAGTACTTC. Translating it yields CASSGTRQETQYF.

V gene TRBV7-2 combines with J gene TRBJ2-1, with 8 bases fitting TRBD2. Per the germline V gene, CDR1 is SGHTA and CDR2 is FQGNSA. The CDR3 totals 14 residues. The V gene end was trimmed by 2 bases and the J gene end by 6 bases; junction bases not matched to a gene: 3. The CDR3 spells CASSLWGTSNEQFF. CDR3 nucleotide sequence: TGTGCCAGCAGCTTATGGGGGACTAGCAATGAGCAGTTCTTC.

Comments on this clonotype: Its ends do not fully match the called genes, so a read error is possible. The chain links TRBV7-7 to TRBJ1-4; no definite D call. The CDR3 length is 16 residues. CDR1 is SSHAT and CDR2 is FNYEAQ in the germline V gene (reference sequence). CDR3 sequence reads: CASSLHTVATNEKLFF. Written as DNA, the CDR3 is TGTGCTAGCAGCCTTCATACAGTGGCAACTAATGAAAAACTGTTTTTT.

The chain joins TRBV4-2 to TRBJ2-5, with a tentative D call TRBD1 (6 bases). The CDR3 totals 17 residues. The V and J ends lost 0 bases and 4 bases respectively, with 18 bases between them. Germline V gives CDR1 LGHNA, CDR2 YNFKEQ. The CDR3 DNA sequence: TGTGCCAGCAGCCAAGATTCAGGGGAACGTTGGAGAGAGACCCAGTACTTC. Its protein is CASSQDSGERWRETQYF.